Included here is one T cell receptor beta chain sequence, with context. Its antigen is as yet unknown. CDR3 length: 17 residues. CDR1 is LGHNA and CDR2 is YNFKEQ in the germline V gene. V was cut by 0 bases and J by 1 base, with 14 bases left in between. The data were produced by immunoSEQ multiplex PCR, yet TCRdb's version contains in-frame clones alone and is incomplete. The data contain roughly 56,000 clones, over 65% of them seen just once; the ten biggest clones take up 9%. Time point in this sample: after dendritic cell vaccination, including at tumor progression/relapse. The data were obtained in a study of glioma-infiltrating T cells after dendritic cell vaccination. In the study overall: Three intradermal dendritic cell vaccine injections were given every two weeks.

Study-level results: Patients with more pretreatment TILs had longer time to progression and survival.

V and J are TRBV4-2 and TRBJ2-3; D unresolved. This TCR was sampled from a human donor with glioblastoma. Sequencing was performed on blood, taken after dendritic cell vaccination. The CDR3 nucleotides are TGTGCCAGCAGCCAAGAGAGTGGGCCCATCGGCACAGATACGCAGTATTTT. Amino acid sequence: CASSQESGPIGTDTQYF.